This TCR beta chain is drawn from a study of early T cells in non-severe SARS-CoV-2 infection. On the study more broadly: Sequencing targeted bulk RNA from unsorted whole blood, leaving chains unpaired. The study's findings and limits: Lookups in VDJdb leaned toward anti-spike CD8 responses and missed private and CD4 specificities.

This CDR3 comprises 13 residues. The V gene lost 8 bases and the J gene lost 2 bases, with 11 bases spanning the gap. Concerning this clonotype: The antigen is not known.

Researchers tagged individual cDNA molecules with unique molecular identifiers. TCRdb fed the 5' RACE reads into MiXCR, producing one record per CDR3 protein. Of 85,000 to 90,000 distinct CDR3 sequences listed, 14% to 15% are singletons. The chain carries TRBV12-3 or TRBV12-4 and TRBJ2-3; a weak D match, TRBD2 (6 bases). The TCR originated in an adult who was a healthcare worker with PCR-confirmed SARS-CoV-2 infection or an uninfected control (not recorded which). The sample consisted of whole blood. In DNA form, the CDR3 reads TGTGCCAGCCTGGGGGGTTACACAGATACGCAGTATTTT. The encoded protein is CASLGGYTDTQYF.